Below are 16 T cell receptor beta chains sequenced from a single sample in a study of T cells in Graves' hyperthyroidism and ophthalmopathy. Using RNA transcripts as the source, TCR beta CDR3 regions were amplified. The TCR CDR3 was amplified in a first-round RT-PCR using the HTBI primer set. Each CDR3 protein is one row after TCRdb ran MiXCR on the multiplex PCR reads. The sample has roughly 840,000 distinct CDR3 sequences; over 35% are singletons. The sequenced material came from blood. These receptors were taken from a young man with Graves' hyperthyroidism.

This clonotype was recorded many times. The chain joins TRBV2 to TRBJ2-7; weak D call: TRBD1 (6 bases). Per germline, CDR1 SNHLY and CDR2 FYNNEI. The CDR3 loop spans 11 amino acids. Trimming shortened V by 6 bases and J by 5 bases, and 8 bases separated the two germline ends. The CDR3 spells CASRGGHEQYF. CDR3 in DNA: TGTGCCAGCAGAGGGGGACACGAGCAGTACTTC.

This clonotype was picked up many times. The rearrangement joins TRBV10-2 to TRBJ2-7, with D perhaps TRBD1 or TRBD2 (5 bases each). V lost 11 bases to trimming and J lost 0 bases, with 14 bases between them. CDR1 WSHSY and CDR2 SAAADI come from the germline V gene. The CDR3 loop spans 13 amino acids. CDR3 region: CACQGTFSYEQYF. DNA for the CDR3: TGCGCCTGCCAAGGGACGTTCTCCTACGAGCAGTACTTC.

As concerns this clonotype: This sequence may be a read error, since a much larger clone differs from it by one base. This is likely a read error, given that the CDR3 carries no conserved phenylalanine or tryptophan at its end. The gene calls are TRBV20-1 and TRBJ1-1; D gene uncertain. Germline V lookup: CDR1 DFQATT, CDR2 SNEGSKA (reference sequence). V was trimmed by 5 bases and J by 1 base, leaving 11 bases between them. The CDR3 has 13 residues. CDR3: CSAHGEWNTEAFL. The CDR3 nucleotides are TGCAGTGCTCATGGAGAGTGGAACACTGAAGCTTTCCTT.

In this sample, this clonotype turned up once. The chain joins TRBV4-1 to TRBJ2-6; D gene ambiguous. The CDR3 is 17 residues long. The ends were cut back, 0 bases at V and 0 bases at J, with 9 bases in the middle. Looked up from germline, CDR1 is MGHRA and CDR2 is YSYEKL. Here the CDR3 reads CASSQDLVSSGANVLTF. CDR3 sequence (DNA): TGCGCCAGCAGCCAAGACCTCGTTAGCTCTGGGGCCAACGTCCTGACTTTC.

V is TRBV5-4 and J is TRBJ2-2, with D unresolved. CDR1 is SGHNT, CDR2 YYREEE, per germline (reference sequence). V was shortened by 3 bases and J by 6 bases, with 6 bases between the two germline ends. CDR3 size: 12 residues. The CDR3 DNA reads TGTGCCAGCAGCTATCCCCCCGGGGAGCTGTTTTTT. It is translated as CASSYPPGELFF.

This clonotype was counted many times. This chain joins TRBV7-2 and TRBJ2-7; TRBD1 matches at 9 bases. V dropped 8 bases and J dropped 4; count of bases not matched to a gene: 6. From germline, CDR1 is SGHTA and CDR2 FQGNSA. The CDR3 loop spans 13 amino acids. The CDR3 protein is CASRAGQGYEQYF. CDR3 coding DNA: TGTGCCAGCCGCGCGGGACAGGGTTACGAGCAGTACTTC.

The chain combines TRBV10-3 with TRBJ2-5; no firm D call. The germline V gene has CDR1 ENHRY and CDR2 SYGVKD. The germline V and J ends were trimmed by 10 bases and 5 bases, with 23 bases remaining between them. The CDR3 spans 15 residues. The CDR3 here is CATAETHSDGETQYF. The CDR3 DNA sequence: TGTGCCACCGCGGAGACTCACAGCGACGGGGAGACCCAGTACTTC.

To note about this clonotype: No conserved phenylalanine or tryptophan is present at the end of the CDR3, so a read error is the likely explanation. The V call is TRBV9, the J call TRBJ2-7, with a possible D match to TRBD1 (6 bases). The length of the CDR3 is 14 residues. V shed 4 bases and J shed 3 bases, with 14 bases lying between them. From germline, CDR1 is SGDLS and CDR2 YYNGEE. The CDR3, as DNA: TGTGCCAGCAGCCCAGAGGGACATATCTACGAGCAGTACCTC. Protein product: CASSPEGHIYEQYL.

This clonotype appeared many times. The chain has TRBV7-9 and TRBJ2-7; 8 bases agree with TRBD1. This CDR3 region has 12 residues. Germline CDR1 and CDR2: SEHNR and FQNEAQ (reference sequence). The junction had 2 bases not matched to a gene; V was cut back by 4 bases and J by 6 bases. The CDR3 nucleotides are TGTGCCAGCAGCTCCACAGGGGGCGAGCAGTACTTC. This translates into CASSSTGGEQYF.

The table lists this clonotype with many counts. The chain joins TRBV19 to TRBJ2-2; D call uncertain. CDR1 is LNHDA and CDR2 is SQIVND in the germline V gene (reference sequence). Trimming pared 4 bases from V and 0 bases from J, leaving 3 bases between. CDR3 length: 13 amino acids. The CDR3: CASSRANTGELFF. The CDR3, as DNA: TGTGCCAGTAGTAGGGCGAACACCGGGGAGCTGTTTTTT.

This clonotype was seen at least ten times. The chain carries TRBV29-1 and TRBJ1-1; 8 positions agree with TRBD1. The length of the CDR3 is 12 residues. V lost 7 bases to trimming and J lost 1 base; unmatched junction nucleotides: 2. CDR1 and CDR2 (germline): SQVTM, ANQGSEA. The DNA of the CDR3 is TGCAGCGCGACAGGGGCGAACACTGAAGCTTTCTTT. Amino acids: CSATGANTEAFF.

The V call is TRBV7-2, the J call TRBJ2-5, with D perhaps TRBD1 (5 bases). The ends were cut back, 4 bases at V and 4 bases at J, with 19 bases in the middle. Per the germline V gene, CDR1 is SGHTA and CDR2 is FQGNSA. The CDR3 runs 16 residues. CDR3 bases: TGTGCCAGCAGCTGGGAAATTGGGGCTGGGGTAGAGACCCAGTACTTC. Encoded protein: CASSWEIGAGVETQYF.

V and J are TRBV20-1 and TRBJ1-4, with a tentative D call TRBD1 (5 bases). V was shortened by 5 bases and J by 5 bases, with 18 bases between the two germline ends. This CDR3 is 15 amino acids long. Germline CDR1 and CDR2: DFQATT and SNEGSKA (reference sequence). CDR3 coding DNA: TGCAGTGCTCGGGCCAGGGCTGGAAGAAATGAAAAACTGTTTTTT. Protein product: CSARARAGRNEKLFF.

On this clonotype: A much larger clone lies a single base off, so this may be a read error. The chain couples TRBV20-1 to TRBJ2-7, with 8 bases identical to TRBD1. The CDR3 spans 12 residues. Germline CDR1 and CDR2: DFQATT and SNEGSKA (reference sequence). This CDR3 is CSAGQGSYKQYF. The CDR3, as DNA: TGCAGTGCTGGACAGGGCTCCTACAAGCAGTACTTC.

This clonotype has only a few counts. V usage is TRBV4-1 and J usage is TRBJ1-5; D remains unclear. V lost 1 base and J lost 1, with 8 bases in between. Germline V gives CDR1 MGHRA, CDR2 YSYEKL. The CDR3 is made up of 15 amino acids. The CDR3 sequence: CASSQGPNSNQPQHF. CDR3 sequence (DNA): TGCGCCAGCAGCCAAGGACCGAACAGCAATCAGCCCCAGCATTTT.

The V and J genes are TRBV10-3 and TRBJ1-1; the D gene is possibly TRBD1 (5 bases). CDR3 length equals 15 residues. Germline V gene data show CDR1 as ENHRY and CDR2 as SYGVKD. Trimming cost V 3 bases and J 1 base, with 12 bases left between them. DNA for the CDR3: TGTGCCATCAGTGACGGCAGGGATCCGAACACTGAAGCTTTCTTT. Its translation is CAISDGRDPNTEAFF.